This T cell receptor beta chain was sequenced during a study of blood T cell repertoires in COVID-19. Study details: COVID-19 samples, acute and convalescent, were from the United States, Italy and Spain.

The table came from immunoSEQ multiplex PCR; TCRdb's copy has only in-frame clones and leaves some out. The sample yields tens of thousands of clones, 80% to 90% seen once. CDR3 length equals 15 residues. Germline V lookup: CDR1 LNHDA, CDR2 SQIVND (reference sequence). The trim removed 5 bases at V and 6 bases at J, leaving 9 bases unmatched. The rearrangement uses TRBV19 and TRBJ2-2; 7 bases match TRBD2. This sequence was found in a human donor in a cohort sampled during active COVID-19. Sequencing was carried out using peripheral blood. CDR3 residues: CASSRSGGGPGELFF. CDR3 nucleotide sequence: TGTGCCAGTAGTCGGTCGGGAGGTGGCCCCGGGGAGCTGTTTTTT.